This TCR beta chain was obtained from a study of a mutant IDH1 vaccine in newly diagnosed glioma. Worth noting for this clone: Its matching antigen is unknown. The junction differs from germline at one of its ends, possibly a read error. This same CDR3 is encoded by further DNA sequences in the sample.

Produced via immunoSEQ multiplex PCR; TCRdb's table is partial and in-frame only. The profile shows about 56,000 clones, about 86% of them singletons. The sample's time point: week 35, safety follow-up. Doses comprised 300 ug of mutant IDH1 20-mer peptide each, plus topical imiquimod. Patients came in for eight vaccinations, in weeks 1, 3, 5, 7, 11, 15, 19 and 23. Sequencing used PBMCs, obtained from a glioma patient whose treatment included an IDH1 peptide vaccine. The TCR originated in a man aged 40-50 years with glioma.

This CDR3 reads CASSYSVADYTF. The CDR3, as DNA: TGTGCCAGCAGCTACTCGGTAGCAGACTACACCTTC. The chain is built from TRBV6-6 and TRBJ1-2; D unclear. Germline assignment: CDR1 MNHNY and CDR2 SVGAGI (reference sequence). The CDR3 consists of 12 residues.